The 9 T cell receptor beta chains listed next were all sequenced from one sample in a study of cytomegalovirus exposure and HLA in healthy donors. This PCR relied on a set of 60 Vbeta primers and 13 Jbeta primers. Assay used: immunoSEQ multiplex PCR; TCRdb lists only in-frame clones, some missing. The sample holds roughly 110,000 clones, roughly four fifths seen once. The sequencing input was PBMCs. These TCRs come from a man aged 45-60 years in good health and CMV-seronegative.

This clone is judged medium-sized. The chain recombines TRBV6-4 with TRBJ2-2; D unresolved. The CDR3 consists of 14 residues. With 3 bases removed from V and 3 bases from J, the gap between germline ends came to 8 bases. Per the germline V gene, CDR1 is MRHNA and CDR2 is SNTAGT. The CDR3 DNA is TGTGCCAGCAGTGAGACACCCGACACCGGGGAGCTGTTTTTT. Translating gives CASSETPDTGELFF.

The chain couples TRBV5-4 to TRBJ2-7; 7 bases align to TRBD1. The CDR3 sequence is 14 residues long. Germline V gene lookup returns CDR1 SGHNT and CDR2 YYREEE (reference sequence). V shed 3 bases and J 2 bases; nucleotides not matched to a gene: 5. The CDR3 region has the DNA TGTGCCAGCAGCTCTGACAGGGACCCCTACGAGCAGTACGTC. This sequence encodes CASSSDRDPYEQYV.

The chain carries TRBV7-6 and TRBJ2-3; possibly TRBD2 for D (5 bases). CDR1 SGHVS and CDR2 FNYEAQ come from the germline V gene. The CDR3 covers 15 residues. V was pared by 1 base and J by 5 bases, with 13 bases between. In DNA, the CDR3 is TGTGCCAGCAGCTTAGGGCAGGAGGTTTTAGATACGCAGTATTTT. As protein: CASSLGQEVLDTQYF. Filled out from reference TRBV7-6 and TRBJ2-3, the complete variable domain reads GAGVSQSPRYKVTKRGQDVALRCDPISGHVSLYWYRQALGQGPEFLTYFNYEAQQDKSGLPNDRFSAERPEGSISTLTIQRTEQRDSAMYRCASSLGQEVLDTQYFGPGTRLTVL.

This clone was seen just once. V is TRBV29-1 and J is TRBJ1-1, with a weak D call TRBD1 (5 bases). CDR1 and CDR2 from the germline V gene are SQVTM and ANQGSEA. The CDR3 is made up of 11 amino acids. The V end was cut by 7 bases, the J end by 4 bases, with 10 bases between. CDR3 loop: CSAFDSTEAFF. CDR3 DNA: TGCAGCGCCTTCGACAGCACTGAAGCTTTCTTT.

This chain links TRBV7-6 with TRBJ2-6, with 13 bases identical to TRBD2. This CDR3 has 17 residues. Germline values: CDR1 SGHVS, CDR2 FNYEAQ. The V and J ends lost 5 bases and 4 bases, in that order; junction bases with no gene match: 5. The CDR3 protein is CASSLGTSGVGANVLTF. CDR3 nucleotides: TGTGCCAGCAGCCTCGGGACTAGCGGGGTAGGGGCCAACGTCCTGACTTTC.

The V gene is TRBV19, the J gene TRBJ2-2; D may be TRBD1 (6 bases). Germline CDR1 is LNHDA and CDR2 is SQIVND (reference sequence). The V end lost 4 bases, the J end lost 5 bases, and 11 bases lay between the germline ends. CDR3 size: 14 residues. Here the CDR3 DNA reads TGTGCCAGTAGTACGGACAGATGGACCGGGGAGCTGTTTTTT. Its protein product is CASSTDRWTGELFF.

The chain has TRBV5-1 and TRBJ2-3; TRBD2 aligns across 7 bases. In germline, CDR1 is SGHRS, CDR2 YFSETQ. J lost 5 bases, V lost 4 bases, and 10 bases had no gene match. This CDR3 spans 15 amino acids. CDR3 amino acids: CASSPTSTPGDTQYF. The DNA for the CDR3 is TGCGCCAGCAGCCCGACTAGCACGCCAGGAGATACGCAGTATTTT. Complete variable domain (other parts from reference TRBV5-1 and TRBJ2-3): KAGVTQTPRYLIKTRGQQVTLSCSPISGHRSVSWYQQTPGQGLQFLFEYFSETQRNKGNFPGRFSGRQFSNSRSEMNVSTLELGDSALYLCASSPTSTPGDTQYFGPGTRLTVL.

V usage is TRBV4-2 and J usage is TRBJ1-3, with TRBD1 as a possible D gene (5 bases). CDR1 and CDR2 from the germline V gene are LGHNA and YNFKEQ. V lost 0 bases, J lost 1 base, and 10 bases lay in between. The CDR3 has 16 amino acids. In nucleotides, the CDR3 is TGTGCCAGCAGCCAAGAAGGGGCCGTTTCTGGAAACACCATATATTTT. Protein product: CASSQEGAVSGNTIYF.

The chain couples TRBV10-1 to TRBJ2-2; 15 bases fit TRBD2. V dropped 5 bases and J dropped 2; count of bases not matched to a gene: 3. Per germline, CDR1 WNHNN and CDR2 SYGVQD (reference sequence). The CDR3 covers 17 residues. This CDR3 is CASSRTSGGANTGELFF. CDR3 nucleotide sequence: TGCGCCAGCAGTCGGACTAGCGGGGGGGCTAACACCGGGGAGCTGTTTTTT.